The present TCR beta chain was sequenced within a study of blood T cell repertoires in COVID-19. Study at large: COVID-19 samples, acute and convalescent, were from the United States, Italy and Spain. The analysed material was cDNA or gDNA that came from T cells, B-cell-depleted T cells, or PBMCs.

J gave up 8 bases and V 8 bases, and 5 bases lay outside the gene matches. The CDR3 sequence is 13 residues long. The V gene's germline CDR1 is ENHRY and CDR2 SYGVKD. This clone was recorded once. Per the authors' pipeline: Estimation of nucleated cell counts was performed using reference gene primer amplification. TCRdb keeps only in-frame clones here, not all; method: immunoSEQ multiplex PCR. V and J calls and clone size come straight from that table; D and trimming were deduced from the DNA. The data contain 200,000 to 250,000 clones, around 83% of them seen just once; the ten biggest clones take up just under 7.5%.

The sequence derives from a woman in her forties or fifties with acute or convalescent COVID-19. The V gene is TRBV10-3, the J gene TRBJ1-6; 8 bases agree with TRBD1. Specimen: peripheral blood. Here the CDR3 reads CAISTGVDSPLHF. Here the CDR3 DNA reads TGTGCCATCTCGACAGGGGTAGATTCACCCCTCCACTTT.